The rows below give T cell receptor beta chains drawn from one sample of a study of blood T cell repertoires in COVID-19. Libraries were prepared by immunoSEQ multiplex PCR; TCRdb keeps only in-frame clonotypes and omits some of them. The sample has some 50,000 clones; around 86% are singletons. The specimen sequenced was peripheral blood. These receptors all come from a human donor in a cohort sampled during active COVID-19. Both conserved end residues are part of each CDR3. The D gene is left open where the match is weak. The size entry is marked missing in some rows and otherwise reads once, few, many or a size class.

clone_size	v_call	j_call	d_call	cdr3_nt	cdr3_aa
NA	TRBV2	TRBJ1-5	NA	TGTGCCAGCCGAAGGTTGAGAGGGAGCAATCAGCCCCAGCATTTT	CASRRLRGSNQPQHF
NA	TRBV18	TRBJ1-1	TRBD1	TGTGCCAGCTCACCACCGAACAGGGGGCGGTCCACTGAAGCTTTCTTT	CASSPPNRGRSTEAFF
once	TRBV5-4	TRBJ2-5	NA	TGTGCCAGCAGCGGGAGTCGGGCCATCCAAGAGACCCAGTACTTC	CASSGSRAIQETQYF
NA	TRBV29-1	TRBJ2-1	NA	TGCAGCGTTGAGGCAGACTACAATGAGCAGTTCTTC	CSVEADYNEQFF
NA	TRBV14	TRBJ2-7	NA	TGTGCCAGCAGCCAAGAGACCGGGTTCTCCTACGAGCAGTACTTC	CASSQETGFSYEQYF
NA	TRBV5-1	TRBJ2-1	TRBD2	TGCGCCAGCACTGGGACTAGCGGGCCCTACAATGAGCAGTTCTTC	CASTGTSGPYNEQFF
few	TRBV5-5	TRBJ2-1	TRBD2	TGTGCCAGCAGCTTAGGCGGGAGCTCCTACAATGAGCAGTTCTTC	CASSLGGSSYNEQFF
NA	TRBV9	TRBJ2-2	NA	TGTGCCAGCAGCGTTTCCCTTTTGAGGGATCCCAACACCGGGGAGCTGTTTTTT	CASSVSLLRDPNTGELFF
NA	TRBV7-6	TRBJ2-7	TRBD1	TGTGCCAGCAGCCCGGGGGCCGGGACAGGAGGCGAGCAGTACTTC	CASSPGAGTGGEQYF
NA	TRBV4-1	TRBJ1-1	NA	TGCGCCAGCAGCCAAGAGCCCAGGGGCACTGAAGCTTTCTTT	CASSQEPRGTEAFF
NA	TRBV5-6	TRBJ1-1	NA	TGTGCCAGCAGCTTGGTGACGGGTGAAGCTTTCTTT	CASSLVTGEAFF
NA	TRBV5-8	TRBJ2-7	NA	TGTGCCAGCAGCTTGGACAGGGCTCACTACGAGCAGTACTTC	CASSLDRAHYEQYF
NA	TRBV30	TRBJ2-3	TRBD2	TGTGCCTGGAAACTAGCGGGATGGGCAGATACGCAGTATTTT	CAWKLAGWADTQYF
NA	TRBV5-1	TRBJ2-5	TRBD1	TGCGCCAGCAGCTCGGGACAGGGGCAAGAGACCCAGTACTTC	CASSSGQGQETQYF
NA	TRBV6-5	TRBJ1-1	TRBD1	TGTGCCAGCAAGCGGACAGGGGGGATGAACACTGAAGCTTTCTTT	CASKRTGGMNTEAFF
once	TRBV9	TRBJ1-2	TRBD1	TGTGCCAGCAGCGCCGGGACAGCTGTTAACTATGGCTACACCTTC	CASSAGTAVNYGYTF
NA	TRBV6-1	TRBJ1-5	NA	TGTGCCAGCAGTGAAGATGGACGGACATATAGCAATCAGCCCCAGCATTTT	CASSEDGRTYSNQPQHF
NA	TRBV29-1	TRBJ1-2	TRBD1	TGCAGCGTAGCCGGGACAGCTGGCAGTGGCTACACCTTC	CSVAGTAGSGYTF
few	TRBV7-2	TRBJ2-1	TRBD2	TGTGCCAGCAGCTCCGCAGGACTAGAGGCTGAGCAGTTCTTC	CASSSAGLEAEQFF
NA	TRBV11-1	TRBJ1-1	NA	TGTGCCAGCAGCTTAGTCGCAGGGCGGTTGTTGACTGAAGCTTTCTTT	CASSLVAGRLLTEAFF
NA	TRBV9	TRBJ2-3	NA	TGTGCCAGCAGCGCCGGCGGTTGGACAGATACGCAGTATTTT	CASSAGGWTDTQYF
NA	TRBV5-4	TRBJ2-1	TRBD2	TGTGCCAGCAGCTTGGTTAGCGGGAGGGCCGATGAGCAGTTCTTC	CASSLVSGRADEQFF
NA	TRBV18	TRBJ1-6	TRBD1	TGTGCCAGCTCCCTTACAGGGGCATCGGGTAATTCACCCCTCCACTTT	CASSLTGASGNSPLHF
NA	TRBV19	TRBJ2-7	NA	TGTGCCAGTAGCTCGGCAGGGACCTACGAGCAGTACTTC	CASSSAGTYEQYF
few	TRBV5-4	TRBJ2-7	NA	TGTGCCAGCAGCTTCACCTCAGGGTTCCCCTACGAGCAGTACTTC	CASSFTSGFPYEQYF
NA	TRBV5-1	TRBJ2-2	TRBD1	TGCGCCAGCAGCTGGGGACAGGGGGGTACCGGGGAGCTGTTTTTT	CASSWGQGGTGELFF
NA	TRBV11-2	TRBJ2-1	NA	TGTGCCAGCAGCTTAGATCGGGTTAGTGGTGAGCAGTTCTTC	CASSLDRVSGEQFF
NA	TRBV27	TRBJ2-2	TRBD2	TGTGCCAGCAGTTCGCCGGGACTAGCGGGCGTAAACACCGGGGAGCTGTTTTTT	CASSSPGLAGVNTGELFF
NA	TRBV12-5	TRBJ2-1	TRBD2	TGTGCTAGTGGACTAGCGGGAGGCAATGAGCAGTTCTTC	CASGLAGGNEQFF
few	TRBV2	TRBJ2-1	TRBD1	TGTGCCAGCGGGCTCAGGGGGCGCGATGAGCAGTTCTTC	CASGLRGRDEQFF
NA	TRBV4-3	TRBJ1-2	TRBD1	TGCGCCAGCAGCCAAGAAACAGGGGTGTATGGCTACACCTTC	CASSQETGVYGYTF
NA	TRBV12-3/TRBV12-4	TRBJ2-1	TRBD1	TGTGCCAGCAACCGACAGGGTTACAATGAGCAGTTCTTC	CASNRQGYNEQFF
NA	TRBV14	TRBJ2-2	TRBD1	TGTGCCAGCAACAAACAGGGGTCCGGGGAGCTGTTTTTT	CASNKQGSGELFF
NA	TRBV5-4	TRBJ2-7	NA	TGTGCCAGCAGCTTGAGAGGGTTGGGTCCCTACGAGCAGTACTTC	CASSLRGLGPYEQYF
NA	TRBV14	TRBJ1-1	NA	TGTGCCAGCAGCCCCCGTGGGAGAATAGAAGCTTTCTTT	CASSPRGRIEAFF
NA	TRBV18	TRBJ1-1	NA	TGTGCCAGTTTCACCACAGGTCCCATGAACACTGAAGCTTTCTTT	CASFTTGPMNTEAFF
NA	TRBV6-1	TRBJ2-7	NA	TGTGCCAGCAGTGAACACCGGGGCTACGAGCAGTACTTC	CASSEHRGYEQYF
NA	TRBV7-8	TRBJ1-1	NA	TGTGCCAGCAGCTCCCGGACATCCAACACTGAAGCTTTCTTT	CASSSRTSNTEAFF
NA	TRBV29-1	TRBJ1-1	TRBD1	TGCAGCAGCCAAAGGGACAGGGAAACTGAAGCTTTCTTT	CSSQRDRETEAFF
NA	TRBV11-2	TRBJ2-7	TRBD2	TGTGCCAGCAGCTTAACGATCCGGGAGGGCCAGTACGAGCAGTACTTC	CASSLTIREGQYEQYF
NA	TRBV27	TRBJ2-2	TRBD2	TGTGCCAGCAGTTTCACGGGACTAGCCGTTTACGGGGAGCTGTTTTTT	CASSFTGLAVYGELFF
once	TRBV28	TRBJ2-1	NA	TGTGCCAGCAGTCACCTAGGTAGGTTCGTCGCGGGCAATGAGCAGTTCTTC	CASSHLGRFVAGNEQFF
NA	TRBV5-4	TRBJ2-2	TRBD2	TGTGCCAGCAGCTTGGGAGGACTAGCGGGGAACACCGGGGAGCTGTTTTTT	CASSLGGLAGNTGELFF